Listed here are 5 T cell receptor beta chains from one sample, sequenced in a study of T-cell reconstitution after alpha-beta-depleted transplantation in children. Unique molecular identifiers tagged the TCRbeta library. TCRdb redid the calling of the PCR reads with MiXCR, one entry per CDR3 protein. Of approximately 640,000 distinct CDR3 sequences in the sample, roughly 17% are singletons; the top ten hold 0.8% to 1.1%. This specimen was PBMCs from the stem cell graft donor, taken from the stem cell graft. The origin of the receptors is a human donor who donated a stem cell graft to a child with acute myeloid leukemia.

CDR3 sequence: CASSFTGGYQETQYF. CDR3 sequence (DNA): TGTGCCAGCAGCTTTACAGGGGGATACCAAGAGACCCAGTACTTC. The chain has TRBV5-5 and TRBJ2-5, with 8 bases matching TRBD1. The junction had 3 bases not matched to a gene; V was cut back by 2 bases and J by 0 bases. Germline values: CDR1 SGHKS, CDR2 YYEKEE (reference sequence). The CDR3 runs 15 residues.

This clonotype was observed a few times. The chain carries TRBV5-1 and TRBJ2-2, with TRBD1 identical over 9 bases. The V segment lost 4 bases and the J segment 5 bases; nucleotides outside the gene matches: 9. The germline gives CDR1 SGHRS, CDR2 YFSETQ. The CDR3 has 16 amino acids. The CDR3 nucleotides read TGCGCCAGCAGCCAAGGACAGGGGTTACGGACCGGGGAGCTGTTTTTT. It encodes CASSQGQGLRTGELFF.

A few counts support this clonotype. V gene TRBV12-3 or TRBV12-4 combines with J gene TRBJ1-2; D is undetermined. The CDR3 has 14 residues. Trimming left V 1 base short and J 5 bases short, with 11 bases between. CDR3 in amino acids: CASSLGLEAYGYTF. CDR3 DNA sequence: TGTGCCAGCAGTTTAGGACTCGAGGCGTATGGCTACACCTTC.

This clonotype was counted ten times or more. CDR3 loop: CASSLGPGRGGYTF. CDR3 sequence (DNA): TGTGCCAGCAGTTTAGGCCCGGGGCGGGGCGGCTACACCTTC. The chain joins TRBV12-3 or TRBV12-4 to TRBJ1-2; D may be TRBD1 (5 bases). This CDR3 region has 14 residues. Trimming left V 1 base short and J 8 bases short, with 14 bases between.

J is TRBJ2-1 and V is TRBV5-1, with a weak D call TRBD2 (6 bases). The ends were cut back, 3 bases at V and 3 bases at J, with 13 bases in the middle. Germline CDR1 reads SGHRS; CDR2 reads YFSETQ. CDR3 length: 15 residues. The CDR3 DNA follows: TGCGCCAGCAGCTGGGGGGACGGGGGCTACAATGAGCAGTTCTTC. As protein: CASSWGDGGYNEQFF.